This note documents a single T cell receptor beta chain sequence. Its antigen is undetermined. The sample is drawn from a study of shared clonotypes between healthy human individuals. The CDR3 runs 12 residues. Germline CDR1 MGHDK, CDR2 SYGVNS. Trimming pared 3 bases from V and 1 base from J, leaving 1 base between. Study results and caveats: Clonotypes shared by all four donors outscored non-shared clonotypes in generation probability.

There were only Caucasian adults among the donors, and all lived in Nashville, Tennessee. Libraries were prepared by immunoSEQ multiplex PCR; TCRdb keeps only in-frame clonotypes and omits some of them. The data contain around 200,000 clones, about 93% of them singletons. Source material: naive CD4+ T cells sorted from blood. The sample's subset: CD45RA+ positively selected. The V and J genes are TRBV25-1 and TRBJ1-5; D call uncertain. The origin of this receptor is a woman younger than 45 in good health. Here the CDR3 reads CASSDSNQPQHF. The CDR3 nucleotides read TGTGCCAGCAGTGACAGCAATCAGCCCCAGCATTTT.